One and the same sample provided the 10 T cell receptor beta chains below, sequenced in a study of cytomegalovirus exposure and HLA in healthy donors. Primers included in the PCR were 60 Vbeta and 13 Jbeta primers. Method: immunoSEQ multiplex PCR; TCRdb's copy keeps in-frame clones and lacks some. The repertoire holds around 99,000 clones, with less than 85% as singletons. The sample comprised PBMCs. Every receptor here comes from a woman in her thirties or forties in good health and CMV-seropositive.

The J gene is TRBJ1-2, the V gene TRBV19; weak D call: TRBD1 (6 bases). The CDR3 sequence is 16 residues long. CDR1 and CDR2 from the germline V gene are LNHDA and SQIVND (reference sequence). Trimming took 3 bases from V and 8 from J, leaving 22 bases between them. In nucleotides, the CDR3 is TGTGCCAGTAGTATGAGCGACAGGAAGGTTTTAGGAGGCTACACCTTC. It specifies CASSMSDRKVLGGYTF.

The chain joins TRBV4-2 to TRBJ1-3; no firm D call. The CDR3 loop spans 16 amino acids. Trimming took off 4 bases at V and 6 bases at J, with 19 bases between the two ends. The V gene's germline CDR1 is LGHNA and CDR2 YNFKEQ. For the CDR3, the DNA is TGTGCCAGCAGCCCCTTAAGGGCGGGGAGTGCAAACACCATATATTTT. The encoded protein is CASSPLRAGSANTIYF.

This clone appeared a few times. The chain recombines TRBV4-1 with TRBJ2-5, with 7 bases fitting TRBD2. The CDR3 loop spans 17 amino acids. CDR1 and CDR2 from the germline V gene are MGHRA and YSYEKL. J gave up 0 bases and V 4 bases, and 11 bases lay outside the gene matches. The CDR3 region is CASSPDPSGAYQETQYF. CDR3 in DNA: TGCGCCAGCAGCCCAGACCCCAGCGGGGCTTACCAAGAGACCCAGTACTTC.

The chain has TRBV19 and TRBJ2-6; D gene unclear. Per the germline V gene, CDR1 is LNHDA and CDR2 is SQIVND (reference sequence). V shed 4 bases and J shed 4 bases, with 20 bases lying between them. This CDR3 comprises 18 residues. The CDR3 DNA reads as TGTGCCAGTAGTACAATCCATGCGAGGTTTACGGGGGCCAACGTCCTGACTTTC. Encoded protein: CASSTIHARFTGANVLTF.

The chain is built from TRBV21-1 and TRBJ1-1; TRBD1, the table's D call, lacks a check against the DNA. TRBV21-1 represents a pseudogene. The CDR3 is 18 residues long. The CDR3 sequence is CASSKAWPGIQMNTEAFF. CDR3 DNA sequence: TGTGCCAGCAGCAAAGCGTGGCCAGGCATTCAAATGAACACTGAAGCTTTCTTT.

As concerns this clone: Other DNA variants within this sample encode the same CDR3. V gene TRBV5-1 combines with J gene TRBJ1-1; 8 positions agree with TRBD1. This CDR3 is built from 13 residues. After removal of 4 bases from V and 3 bases from J, the junction contained 2 bases not matched to a gene. Germline CDR1 reads SGHRS; CDR2 reads YFSETQ. Here the CDR3 DNA reads TGCGCCAGCAGCCTACAGGGGGACACTGAAGCTTTCTTT. This sequence encodes CASSLQGDTEAFF.

The CDR3 nucleotides read TGTGCCTGGAGGAAAGCGGGGGGTGCAGATACGCAGTATTTT. Its protein is CAWRKAGGADTQYF. The genes are TRBV30 and TRBJ2-3; 9 bases align to TRBD2. This CDR3 comprises 14 residues. V shed 3 bases, J shed 4 bases, and the junction held 5 bases outside the gene matches. CDR1 and CDR2 (germline): GTSNPN, SVGIG (reference sequence).

CDR3 residues: CASSGLGLAVNEQFF. For the CDR3, the DNA is TGCGCCAGCAGCGGCCTCGGACTAGCGGTGAATGAGCAGTTCTTC. The chain recombines TRBV5-1 with TRBJ2-1; TRBD2 matches 10 bases. V shed 4 bases, J shed 7 bases, and the junction held 8 bases outside the gene matches. The length of the CDR3 is 15 residues. The germline V gene encodes CDR1 SGHRS and CDR2 YFSETQ. The variable domain in full, with the rest retrieved from reference TRBV5-1 and TRBJ2-1, is KAGVTQTPRYLIKTRGQQVTLSCSPISGHRSVSWYQQTPGQGLQFLFEYFSETQRNKGNFPGRFSGRQFSNSRSEMNVSTLELGDSALYLCASSGLGLAVNEQFFGPGTRLTVL.

The chain uses TRBV9 and TRBJ2-1; 7 bases agree with TRBD1. V lost 0 bases to trimming and J lost 13 bases; unmatched junction nucleotides: 7. This CDR3 is 13 amino acids long. Germline CDR1 is SGDLS and CDR2 is YYNGEE. CDR3 bases: TGTGCCAGCAGCGTAGAGAGTAACAGGGGCCAGTTCTTC. Residues: CASSVESNRGQFF.

This clone was seen a handful of times. The chain links TRBV7-8 to TRBJ1-1; unclear D gene. CDR1 SGHVS and CDR2 FQNEAQ come from the germline V gene. This CDR3 comprises 21 residues. Trimming left V 1 base short and J 0 bases short, with 27 bases between. CDR3 region: CASSLEYKGAADGGMNTEAFF. CDR3 sequence (DNA): TGTGCCAGCAGCTTAGAGTATAAGGGAGCGGCGGATGGCGGTATGAACACTGAAGCTTTCTTT. Full variable domain (rest looked up from reference TRBV7-8 and TRBJ1-1): GAGVSQSPRYKVAKRGQDVALRCDPISGHVSLFWYQQALGQGPEFLTYFQNEAQLDKSGLPSDRFFAERPEGSVSTLKIQRTQQEDSAVYLCASSLEYKGAADGGMNTEAFFGQGTRLTVV.